Sequencing of this TCR beta chain was carried out in a study of T cells in localized non-small cell lung cancer. Notes on the study in general: Out of the top 100 tumor clones, a median around 56 were seen in adjacent lung. In the blood, greater T cell density corresponded to longer overall survival. The highest T cell clonality was in uninvolved adjacent lung, above tumor. Heterogeneity remains possible, as sequencing covered one tumor region only.

Notes on this clone: Its target is not known.

Sequencing was performed with immunoSEQ multiplex PCR; in TCRdb, only in-frame clones are kept and a portion is missing. The sample lists around 40,000 clones; around nine tenths were seen once. The CDR3 totals 14 residues. Germline CDR1 is MGHRA and CDR2 is YSYEKL. Deletions cut 3 bases from V and 1 base from J, with 9 bases between. The V and J genes are TRBV4-1 and TRBJ1-1; D is possibly TRBD1 (5 bases). This sample comprised peripheral blood, obtained before any cancer treatment. The TCR was taken from a female donor over 55 with stage I squamous cell lung carcinoma. For the CDR3, the DNA is TGCGCCAGCAGCCAGGCTGGACAGAACACTGAAGCTTTCTTT. This encodes CASSQAGQNTEAFF.